The 27 T cell receptor beta chains below were found in one sample sequenced in a study of cytomegalovirus exposure and HLA in healthy donors. TCRdb's table, derived via immunoSEQ multiplex PCR, lists solely in-frame clones and lacks some. The sample lists 200,000 to 250,000 clones; less than 90% were seen once. The sample was PBMCs. The receptors shown here come from a woman younger than 35 in good health and CMV-seronegative.

V gene TRBV18 combines with J gene TRBJ2-1; 14 nucleotides agree with TRBD2. In germline, CDR1 is KGHSH, CDR2 LQKENI. V was pared by 6 bases and J by 4 bases, with 5 bases of the junction left unmatched. The CDR3 loop spans 16 amino acids. The chain's CDR3 is CASSPGTSGGYNEQFF. The CDR3 DNA is TGTGCCAGCTCCCCCGGGACTAGCGGGGGATACAATGAGCAGTTCTTC.

The rearrangement joins TRBV4-1 to TRBJ2-2, with 7 bases identical to TRBD2. With 1 base clipped from V and 4 bases from J, the junction kept 6 bases outside the gene matches. CDR3 length: 16 residues. Per the germline V gene, CDR1 is MGHRA and CDR2 is YSYEKL. In DNA form, the CDR3 reads TGCGCCAGCAGCCAAGTCTCAGCGGGACTCACCGGGGAGCTGTTTTTT. Its protein is CASSQVSAGLTGELFF.

This chain joins TRBV28 and TRBJ2-7, with unresolved D. Trimming removed 3 bases at V and 2 bases at J, with 8 bases between. The CDR3 covers 13 residues. The germline V gene has CDR1 MDHEN and CDR2 SYDVKM. CDR3 sequence reads: CASSFGHTYEQYF. The CDR3 DNA reads as TGTGCCAGCAGTTTTGGCCATACCTACGAGCAGTACTTC.

The V gene is TRBV4-1, the J gene TRBJ2-6; 8 bases match TRBD2. Trimming took 6 bases from V and 0 from J; bases not matched to a gene: 10. CDR1 is MGHRA, CDR2 YSYEKL, per germline. This CDR3 is 18 amino acids long. CDR3 protein: CASSPAGGYSSGANVLTF. The CDR3 bases are TGCGCCAGCAGTCCGGCGGGGGGCTATAGCTCTGGGGCCAACGTCCTGACTTTC.

The chain combines TRBV19 with TRBJ2-7; 10 bases fit TRBD2. The CDR3 runs to 15 residues. The V gene's germline CDR1 is LNHDA and CDR2 SQIVND (reference sequence). After removal of 4 bases from V and 3 bases from J, the junction contained 6 bases not matched to a gene. The CDR3 loop reads CASSTLLAGDYEQYF. In DNA form, the CDR3 reads TGTGCCAGTAGTACCCTGCTAGCGGGGGACTACGAGCAGTACTTC.

To note about this clone: A read error may account for a junction end that differs from germline. The chain employs TRBV7-7 and TRBJ2-5, with D possibly matching TRBD1 (7 bases). Germline loops: CDR1 SSHAT, CDR2 FNYEAQ (reference sequence). The CDR3 runs 15 residues. The CDR3 loop is CASSLAGGQRETQYF. For the CDR3, the DNA is TGTGCTAGCAGCTTAGCCGGGGGACAGCGGGAGACCCAGTACTTC.

V gene TRBV4-1 combines with J gene TRBJ2-2, with a possible D match to TRBD1 (5 bases). Between the trimmed V and J ends, which lost 7 bases and 1 base, there was a span of 13 bases. Germline lookup yields CDR1 MGHRA and CDR2 YSYEKL. This CDR3 is built from 15 residues. CDR3 in amino acids: CASTPVGLNTGELFF. CDR3 DNA: TGCGCCAGCACCCCCGTGGGGCTGAACACCGGGGAGCTGTTTTTT.

The sample holds a few counts of this clone. The rearrangement uses TRBV30 and TRBJ1-1; D is perhaps TRBD1 (5 bases). Germline CDR1 GTSNPN, CDR2 SVGIG (reference sequence). This CDR3 region has 13 residues. Trimming took off 5 bases at V and 6 bases at J, with 16 bases between the two ends. CDR3 bases: TGTGCCTGGGAAATTAGGAGAGGGGCTGAAGCTTTCTTT. It specifies CAWEIRRGAEAFF.

The CDR3 spells CASRPGGRSEAQYF. In DNA, the CDR3 is TGTGCCAGCAGACCGGGGGGCAGGTCGGAGGCCCAGTACTTC. The chain joins TRBV6-6 to TRBJ2-5; D may be TRBD2 (7 bases). V was cut by 6 bases and J by 9 bases, with 20 bases left in between. Germline V gives CDR1 MNHNY, CDR2 SVGAGI (reference sequence). The CDR3 runs 14 residues.

The chain uses TRBV28 and TRBJ1-2; 7 bases fit TRBD1. Germline V gene sequence: CDR1 MDHEN, CDR2 SYDVKM. V trimming: 4 bases; J trimming: 4 bases; junction bases outside the gene matches: 6. The CDR3 sequence is 14 residues long. The CDR3 is CASSSPGQLYGYTF. Written as DNA, the CDR3 is TGTGCCAGCAGTTCCCCGGGACAGCTCTATGGCTACACCTTC.

This sequence joins TRBV30 and TRBJ2-1; D gene ambiguous. V was pared by 1 base and J by 0 bases, with 10 bases between. Germline V gene lookup returns CDR1 GTSNPN and CDR2 SVGIG (reference sequence). CDR3 length: 15 amino acids. The CDR3 sequence is CAWSGQASSYNEQFF. CDR3 DNA: TGTGCCTGGAGTGGCCAGGCGAGCTCCTACAATGAGCAGTTCTTC.

This sequence joins TRBV2 and TRBJ2-2; 11 positions match TRBD1. The CDR3 runs to 15 residues. Germline assignment: CDR1 SNHLY and CDR2 FYNNEI. V was clipped by 6 bases and J by 4 bases; unmatched bases: 4. The CDR3 region is CASRAGTGGTGELFF. The CDR3 DNA is TGTGCCAGCAGGGCCGGGACAGGGGGCACCGGGGAGCTGTTTTTT.

The chain couples TRBV11-2 to TRBJ1-1, with D perhaps matching TRBD1 (5 bases). Trimming left V 1 base short and J 4 bases short, with 7 bases between. The CDR3 runs 13 residues. CDR1 and CDR2 from the germline V gene are SGHAT and FQNNGV. The DNA of the CDR3 is TGTGCCAGCAGCTTAGGCAGGGTCACTGAAGCTTTCTTT. Amino acid sequence: CASSLGRVTEAFF.

This clone was observed a few times. The chain combines TRBV15 with TRBJ1-1, with D hard to call. The CDR3 has 13 residues. V was cut by 0 bases and J by 4 bases, with 6 bases left in between. Germline V lookup: CDR1 LNHNV, CDR2 YYDKDF (reference sequence). The CDR3 here is CATSRDLGTEAFF. In nucleotides, the CDR3 is TGTGCCACCAGCAGAGACTTGGGCACTGAAGCTTTCTTT.

This chain links TRBV6-1 with TRBJ1-4; D is perhaps TRBD1 (5 bases). CDR3 length equals 11 residues. Per the germline V gene, CDR1 is MNHNS and CDR2 is SASEGT. The CDR3 protein is CAAKGYEKLFF. CDR3 coding DNA: TGTGCAGCAAAGGGGTACGAAAAACTGTTTTTT.

The chain is built from TRBV5-1 and TRBJ1-5, with D maybe TRBD1 (6 bases). Germline assignment: CDR1 SGHRS and CDR2 YFSETQ. Between the trimmed V and J ends, which lost 3 bases and 5 bases, there was a span of 27 bases. The CDR3 runs 19 residues. CDR3 amino acids: CASSCQRRNQPQGDQPQHF. The CDR3, as DNA: TGCGCCAGCAGCTGCCAACGACGGAACCAACCACAGGGAGATCAGCCCCAGCATTTT.

This sequence joins TRBV6-5 and TRBJ2-2, with D unresolved. The germline V gene encodes CDR1 MNHEY and CDR2 SVGAGI. The V gene lost 4 bases and the J gene lost 2 bases, with 11 bases spanning the gap. There are 15 residues in the CDR3. The CDR3 reads CASSLANLNTGELFF. CDR3 nucleotides: TGTGCCAGCAGTTTAGCTAACCTAAACACCGGGGAGCTGTTTTTT.

The gene calls are TRBV2 and TRBJ2-1; 9 positions match TRBD1. Trimming cost V 6 bases and J 9 bases; bases outside gene matches: 6. There are 13 residues in the CDR3. CDR1 is SNHLY, CDR2 FYNNEI, per germline. CDR3 coding DNA: TGTGCCAGCAGAATACAGGGGGCCGGTGAGCAGTTCTTC. The encoded protein is CASRIQGAGEQFF.

The chain links TRBV5-1 to TRBJ1-2; tentative D call: TRBD1 (5 bases). Germline V gene sequence: CDR1 SGHRS, CDR2 YFSETQ. The V and J ends lost 0 bases and 6 bases respectively, with 15 bases between them. The CDR3 extends over 15 amino acids. CDR3 loop: CASSLASEGLDGYTF. The CDR3 bases are TGCGCCAGCAGCTTGGCCTCGGAGGGGTTGGATGGCTACACCTTC.

This chain's CDR3 is CASSPRTGGINEQYF. CDR3 coding DNA: TGTGCCAGCAGCCCTAGGACAGGGGGCATCAACGAGCAGTACTTC. This chain uses TRBV7-9 with TRBJ2-7, with 11 bases identical to TRBD1. CDR1 is SEHNR, CDR2 FQNEAQ, per germline (reference sequence). CDR3 size: 15 residues. Trimming removed 5 bases from V and 5 bases from J; junction bases left unmatched: 8.

DNA for the CDR3: TGTGCCAGCAGTCCCATTGAGGAGACCCAGTACTTC. Translating it yields CASSPIEETQYF. The rearrangement uses TRBV6-6 and TRBJ2-5, with no clear D. The CDR3 extends over 12 amino acids. The germline V gene has CDR1 MNHNY and CDR2 SVGAGI (reference sequence). Trimming left V 5 bases short and J 5 bases short, with 9 bases between.

This clone was counted only a few times. The chain employs TRBV6-1 and TRBJ2-4; D is unclear. The germline gives CDR1 MNHNS, CDR2 SASEGT. The CDR3 is 14 residues long. Deletions cut 8 bases from V and 0 bases from J, with 11 bases between. CDR3 in DNA: TGTGCCAGCTATGGCGGCATAGCCAAAAACATTCAGTACTTC. This encodes CASYGGIAKNIQYF.

V and J are TRBV13 and TRBJ1-5; D unresolved. The CDR3 sequence is 14 residues long. The V end was cut by 3 bases, the J end by 7 bases, with 13 bases between. Per the germline V gene, CDR1 is PRHDT and CDR2 is FYEKMQ (reference sequence). As DNA, the CDR3 is TGTGCCAGCAGCTTTGCTCGGGCTGGACAGCCCCAGCATTTT. Protein sequence: CASSFARAGQPQHF.

V usage is TRBV7-8 and J usage is TRBJ1-2; D remains unclear. Per germline, CDR1 SGHVS and CDR2 FQNEAQ. Trimming left V 4 bases short and J 2 bases short, with 8 bases between. CDR3 length: 13 amino acids. This chain's CDR3 is CASSYAINYGYTF. In DNA form, the CDR3 reads TGTGCCAGCAGCTATGCAATCAACTATGGCTACACCTTC.

The chain has TRBV6-5 and TRBJ1-2; D remains unclear. V gave up 5 bases and J gave up 2 bases, with 9 bases separating them. The length of the CDR3 is 13 residues. Germline-derived CDR1 and CDR2 are MNHEY and SVGAGI. This chain's CDR3 is CASSPTPNYGYTF. CDR3 coding DNA: TGTGCCAGCAGTCCGACACCGAACTATGGCTACACCTTC.

This sequence joins TRBV20-1 and TRBJ1-2, with no clear D. Germline values: CDR1 DFQATT, CDR2 SNEGSKA (reference sequence). The CDR3 runs 11 residues. V was clipped by 8 bases and J by 4 bases, with 11 bases between them. The CDR3 spells CSQNTAYGYTF. The CDR3, as DNA: TGCAGTCAAAATACGGCCTATGGCTACACCTTC.

The chain recombines TRBV28 with TRBJ1-2; 9 bases are shared with TRBD1. Losses at the gene ends were 6 bases for V and 4 bases for J; bases not matched to a gene: 15. The CDR3 spans 17 residues. Germline V gene lookup returns CDR1 MDHEN and CDR2 SYDVKM. The CDR3 protein is CASSLQGAGWVSYGYTF. The CDR3, as DNA: TGTGCCAGCAGCCTACAGGGGGCAGGATGGGTCTCCTATGGCTACACCTTC.